Listed below are T cell receptor beta chains from one sample, sequenced in a study of T-cell memory formation after mild COVID-19. One entry per CDR3 protein results from TCRdb running MiXCR on the 5' RACE reads. In the table there are some 150,000 distinct CDR3 sequences, under 30% of which are singletons. Sequencing was performed on PBMCs or a T cell subset sorted from them (not recorded which). The receptors were sampled from an adult woman who had mild COVID-19 (a few samples of this study predate the infection). Cell type and time point are not known. Both conserved end residues are part of each CDR3. The order of the fields is V gene, D gene, clone size, J gene, CDR3 protein, CDR3 DNA. A D gene is named only where the DNA matches it firmly. Not every row has a clone size; where given, it reads once, few, many or a size class.

v_call: TRBV13
d_call: -
clone_size: -
j_call: TRBJ1-1
cdr3_aa: CASSFEGRSEAFF
cdr3_nt: TGTGCCAGCAGCTTTGAAGGGAGGTCTGAAGCTTTCTTT

v_call: TRBV12-3/TRBV12-4
d_call: -
clone_size: few
j_call: TRBJ1-1
cdr3_aa: CAIPRGFSTFF
cdr3_nt: TGTGCCATCCCTAGGGGGTTTAGTACTTTCTTT

v_call: TRBV9
d_call: TRBD1
clone_size: -
j_call: TRBJ1-6
cdr3_aa: CASSPPGQGISPLHF
cdr3_nt: TGTGCCAGCAGCCCCCCGGGACAGGGAATTTCACCCCTCCACTTT

v_call: TRBV12-3/TRBV12-4
d_call: -
clone_size: -
j_call: TRBJ1-1
cdr3_aa: CASQQGRETEAFF
cdr3_nt: TGTGCCAGCCAACAGGGAAGGGAAACTGAAGCTTTCTTT

v_call: TRBV7-9
d_call: -
clone_size: few
j_call: TRBJ2-1
cdr3_aa: CASAPGDANEQFF
cdr3_nt: TGTGCCAGCGCCCCCGGCGACGCAAATGAGCAGTTCTTC

v_call: TRBV25-1
d_call: -
clone_size: few
j_call: TRBJ1-1
cdr3_aa: CASSELQGGTEAFF
cdr3_nt: TGTGCCAGCAGTGAACTACAGGGTGGGACTGAAGCTTTCTTT

v_call: TRBV19
d_call: -
clone_size: -
j_call: TRBJ1-2
cdr3_aa: CASSTSNYGYTF
cdr3_nt: TGTGCCAGTAGTACGTCTAACTATGGCTACACCTTC

v_call: TRBV9
d_call: TRBD2
clone_size: few
j_call: TRBJ2-3
cdr3_aa: CASSVDRGADTQYF
cdr3_nt: TGTGCCAGCAGCGTAGATCGGGGGGCAGATACGCAGTATTTT

v_call: TRBV7-8
d_call: -
clone_size: few
j_call: TRBJ2-1
cdr3_aa: CASSPRRGSYNEQFF
cdr3_nt: TGTGCCAGCAGCCCCCGCAGGGGATCCTACAATGAGCAGTTCTTC

v_call: TRBV15
d_call: TRBD2
clone_size: -
j_call: TRBJ2-1
cdr3_aa: CATSFTLGLAGNEQFF
cdr3_nt: TGTGCCACCAGCTTTACTCTGGGGCTAGCGGGCAATGAGCAGTTCTTC

v_call: TRBV20-1
d_call: -
clone_size: -
j_call: TRBJ1-1
cdr3_aa: CSARDNKGHTEAFF
cdr3_nt: TGCAGTGCTAGAGATAATAAGGGCCACACTGAAGCTTTCTTT

v_call: TRBV14
d_call: -
clone_size: -
j_call: TRBJ1-1
cdr3_aa: CASSQGPRNTEAFF
cdr3_nt: TGTGCCAGCAGCCAAGGGCCGAGGAACACTGAAGCTTTCTTT

v_call: TRBV12-3/TRBV12-4
d_call: -
clone_size: -
j_call: TRBJ2-3
cdr3_aa: CASSESLDRFTDTQYF
cdr3_nt: TGTGCCAGCAGTGAGTCCCTTGATCGCTTTACAGATACGCAGTATTTT

v_call: TRBV29-1
d_call: -
clone_size: few
j_call: TRBJ2-7
cdr3_aa: CSVGAVYEQYF
cdr3_nt: TGCAGCGTTGGGGCTGTCTACGAGCAGTACTTC

v_call: TRBV12-3/TRBV12-4
d_call: -
clone_size: -
j_call: TRBJ2-1
cdr3_aa: CASSPVRGLYNEQFF
cdr3_nt: TGTGCCAGCAGTCCCGTCAGGGGCCTCTACAATGAGCAGTTCTTC

v_call: TRBV15
d_call: -
clone_size: few
j_call: TRBJ1-2
cdr3_aa: CATSRAQGGYGYTF
cdr3_nt: TGTGCCACCAGCAGAGCACAGGGTGGCTATGGCTACACCTTC

v_call: TRBV7-9
d_call: -
clone_size: few
j_call: TRBJ2-5
cdr3_aa: CASSPPLREETQYF
cdr3_nt: TGTGCCAGCAGCCCTCCCCTGAGAGAAGAGACCCAGTACTTC

v_call: TRBV7-9
d_call: TRBD1
clone_size: -
j_call: TRBJ2-7
cdr3_aa: CASSPGQVYEQYF
cdr3_nt: TGTGCCAGCAGTCCGGGACAGGTGTACGAGCAGTACTTC

v_call: TRBV11-3
d_call: -
clone_size: -
j_call: TRBJ2-1
cdr3_aa: CASSLVPDYNEQFF
cdr3_nt: TGTGCCAGCAGCTTAGTCCCCGACTACAATGAGCAGTTCTTC

v_call: TRBV5-1
d_call: -
clone_size: -
j_call: TRBJ2-7
cdr3_aa: CASSFQGPDSYEQYF
cdr3_nt: TGCGCCAGCAGCTTCCAGGGGCCTGACTCCTACGAGCAGTACTTC

v_call: TRBV4-2
d_call: -
clone_size: -
j_call: TRBJ1-1
cdr3_aa: CASSQELLTEEAFF
cdr3_nt: TGTGCCAGCAGCCAAGAACTTCTAACAGAAGAAGCTTTCTTT

v_call: TRBV9
d_call: -
clone_size: -
j_call: TRBJ1-2
cdr3_aa: CASSVVGSAAYGYTF
cdr3_nt: TGTGCCAGCAGCGTAGTTGGATCGGCGGCGTATGGCTACACCTTC

v_call: TRBV15
d_call: -
clone_size: -
j_call: TRBJ1-1
cdr3_aa: CATSRAWGRNTEAFF
cdr3_nt: TGTGCCACCAGCAGAGCGTGGGGGAGGAACACTGAAGCTTTCTTT

v_call: TRBV6-5
d_call: -
clone_size: few
j_call: TRBJ1-1
cdr3_aa: CAVGGGEAFF
cdr3_nt: TGTGCTGTAGGGGGAGGTGAAGCTTTCTTT

v_call: TRBV3-1
d_call: TRBD1
clone_size: -
j_call: TRBJ2-1
cdr3_aa: CASSQRQGLWDEQFF
cdr3_nt: TGTGCCAGCAGCCAGAGACAGGGCCTATGGGATGAGCAGTTCTTC

v_call: TRBV6-2/TRBV6-3
d_call: TRBD2
clone_size: -
j_call: TRBJ2-1
cdr3_aa: CASSLTSGPYNEQFF
cdr3_nt: TGTGCCAGCAGCCTGACTAGCGGACCCTACAATGAGCAGTTCTTC

v_call: TRBV20-1
d_call: TRBD1
clone_size: -
j_call: TRBJ2-7
cdr3_aa: CSADQGASYEQYF
cdr3_nt: TGCAGTGCCGACCAGGGGGCCAGCTACGAGCAGTACTTC

v_call: TRBV15
d_call: -
clone_size: -
j_call: TRBJ1-3
cdr3_aa: CATSRDSRLEISGNTIYF
cdr3_nt: TGTGCCACCAGCAGAGATAGTCGCCTAGAGATCTCTGGAAACACCATATATTTT

v_call: TRBV6-5
d_call: TRBD2
clone_size: -
j_call: TRBJ2-1
cdr3_aa: CASTEREWNEQFF
cdr3_nt: TGTGCCAGCACGGAGCGGGAATGGAATGAGCAGTTCTTC

v_call: TRBV5-1
d_call: -
clone_size: -
j_call: TRBJ1-2
cdr3_aa: CASRMGGAPEGYTF
cdr3_nt: TGCGCCAGCAGGATGGGGGGGGCCCCGGAGGGCTACACCTTC

v_call: TRBV4-1
d_call: -
clone_size: few
j_call: TRBJ1-1
cdr3_aa: CASSPGPPVLGEAFF
cdr3_nt: TGCGCCAGCAGCCCGGGACCTCCGGTGCTAGGTGAAGCTTTCTTT

v_call: TRBV5-6
d_call: TRBD1
clone_size: few
j_call: TRBJ2-7
cdr3_aa: CASSSSTGDEQYF
cdr3_nt: TGTGCCAGCAGCTCCTCGACAGGGGACGAGCAGTACTTC

v_call: TRBV15
d_call: -
clone_size: -
j_call: TRBJ2-2
cdr3_aa: CATSTGPSTGELFF
cdr3_nt: TGTGCCACCAGCACAGGCCCCTCCACCGGGGAGCTGTTTTTT

v_call: TRBV29-1
d_call: -
clone_size: few
j_call: TRBJ2-7
cdr3_aa: CSVVGTPTYEQYF
cdr3_nt: TGCAGCGTTGTCGGGACTCCAACCTACGAGCAGTACTTC

v_call: TRBV21-1
d_call: -
clone_size: -
j_call: TRBJ2-1
cdr3_aa: CASMSRDRNEQFF
cdr3_nt: TGTGCCAGCATGTCCCGGGACAGGAATGAGCAGTTCTTC

v_call: TRBV7-2
d_call: -
clone_size: few
j_call: TRBJ2-1
cdr3_aa: CASSTPGRASQQFF
cdr3_nt: TGTGCCAGCAGCACCCCGGGACGCGCAAGCCAGCAGTTCTTC

v_call: TRBV12-3/TRBV12-4
d_call: -
clone_size: -
j_call: TRBJ1-5
cdr3_aa: CASSPTGDSNQPQHF
cdr3_nt: TGTGCCAGCAGTCCGACAGGAGATAGCAATCAGCCCCAGCATTTT

v_call: TRBV27
d_call: -
clone_size: -
j_call: TRBJ1-3
cdr3_aa: CASSPLRHPVGGNTIYF
cdr3_nt: TGTGCCAGCAGCCCTTTGCGACACCCGGTTGGGGGAAACACCATATATTTT

v_call: TRBV12-3/TRBV12-4
d_call: -
clone_size: few
j_call: TRBJ1-2
cdr3_aa: CASSPGTSYGYTF
cdr3_nt: TGTGCCTCGAGCCCCGGGACGTCGTATGGCTACACCTTC

v_call: TRBV4-1
d_call: TRBD1
clone_size: -
j_call: TRBJ1-1
cdr3_aa: CASSQRQGRGDTEAFF
cdr3_nt: TGCGCCAGCAGCCAAAGACAGGGGCGAGGGGACACTGAAGCTTTCTTT

v_call: TRBV7-6
d_call: TRBD1
clone_size: -
j_call: TRBJ2-5
cdr3_aa: CASSSGDRGIETQYF
cdr3_nt: TGTGCCAGCAGCTCGGGGGACAGGGGGATTGAGACCCAGTACTTC

v_call: TRBV4-3
d_call: TRBD1
clone_size: few
j_call: TRBJ2-3
cdr3_aa: CASSQDTWTGTDTQYF
cdr3_nt: TGCGCCAGCAGCCAAGACACATGGACAGGGACAGATACGCAGTATTTT

v_call: TRBV5-1
d_call: -
clone_size: few
j_call: TRBJ2-7
cdr3_aa: CASSLDKVEQYF
cdr3_nt: TGCGCCAGCAGCTTGGATAAGGTCGAGCAGTACTTC

v_call: TRBV11-2
d_call: TRBD2
clone_size: -
j_call: TRBJ2-3
cdr3_aa: CASSLDRWASGGPRGTDTQYF
cdr3_nt: TGTGCCAGCAGCTTAGATCGTTGGGCTAGCGGGGGCCCGAGGGGCACAGATACGCAGTATTTT

v_call: TRBV10-3
d_call: -
clone_size: -
j_call: TRBJ1-1
cdr3_aa: CAISEPGPDEAFF
cdr3_nt: TGTGCCATCAGTGAGCCGGGGCCGGATGAAGCTTTCTTT